The clone carrying this TCR beta chain was detected a few times. Its specificity is unknown. The data originate from a study of vaccination and CD4 T cells after COVID-19. Noted treatment: roughly 10-day PBMC culture with coronavirus spike peptide pools or control peptides (ViraFEST assay). Fresh IL-2 medium was used to replace half of the medium on days 3 and 7. The Oncomine TCR Beta short-read assay was applied to DNA of cultured CD4+ T cells. In this case, cultured CD4+ T cells provided the extracted genomic DNA. MiXCR was run by TCRdb on the PCR reads, yielding one entry per CDR3 protein. The sample lists around 14,000 distinct CDR3 sequences, approximately 31% occurring once. V shed 5 bases and J shed 5 bases, with 16 bases lying between them. This CDR3 has 15 amino acids. In germline, CDR1 is MNHEY, CDR2 SMNVEV (reference sequence).

The rearrangement links TRBV27 to TRBJ2-1; D is possibly TRBD1 (6 bases). The receptor comes from a human donor who received a COVID-19 vaccine. Specimen: CD4+ T cells from blood, cultured in vitro, collected before SARS-CoV-2 vaccination. This CDR3 reads CASSIQIGTHNEQFF. The CDR3 DNA follows: TGTGCCAGCAGTATCCAAATTGGGACACACAATGAGCAGTTCTTC.